The clone carrying this T cell receptor beta chain has just a few counts. As yet, its antigen is unknown. This record comes from a study of spatial heterogeneity in lung cancer. Whole-study findings and limits: Among blood samples, ubiquitous expanded tumor TCRs appeared more at resection than at follow-up.

As for time point: sample taken at primary tumor resection. Unsorted samples of tumor, nontumor lung or frozen PBMC had their whole RNA sequenced. The donor group consisted of 55 to 85 patients who had untreated, early-stage non-small cell lung cancer. The CDR3 covers 17 residues. CDR1 and CDR2 from the germline V gene are LNHDA and SQIVND (reference sequence). Trimming removed 7 bases at V and 1 base at J, with 22 bases between. A unique molecular identifier was attached to every TCR cDNA molecule. TCRdb independently ran MiXCR on the 5' RACE reads; one entry per CDR3 protein. The data hold about 38,000 distinct CDR3 sequences, with 7.5% observed a single time.

The chain couples TRBV19 to TRBJ1-2; D perhaps matches TRBD1 (6 bases). This TCR came from a male donor with early-stage non-small cell lung cancer. The sequenced sample was PBMCs, obtained at surgery. This CDR3 reads CASTLRRLTGRNYGYTF. The CDR3 nucleotides are TGTGCCAGTACTTTGAGGAGACTGACAGGACGTAACTATGGCTACACCTTC. The full variable domain, rest sourced from reference TRBV19 and TRBJ1-2, is DGGITQSPKYLFRKEGQNVTLSCEQNLNHDAMYWYRQDPGQGLRLIYYSQIVNDFQKGDIAEGYSVSREKKESFPLTVTSAQKNPTAFYLCASTLRRLTGRNYGYTFGSGTRLTVV.